This T cell receptor (beta chain) was recorded in a study of siplizumab effects on memory and regulatory T cells (dated 2019 in TCRdb). In the study overall: The study examined how the anti-CD2 antibody siplizumab affects alloreactive T-cell subsets in allogeneic mixed lymphocyte reactions built from human PBMCs. The full study reports these points: Whether proliferating Tregs from siplizumab cultures were suppressive was not functionally confirmed. In reactions with siplizumab, an average of around 70% of mappable alloreactive CD4+ clones were Treg-derived, compared with 25% to 30% in control reactions. Unstimulated naive T cells appeared to be more diverse than memory T cells, and naive cells seemed to make a substantial contribution to the alloresponse. Sequences below about 10^-5 frequency were poorly captured, so only a minor fraction of alloreactive clones could be mapped to unstimulated subsets. A naive or memory phenotype could not be assigned to roughly 80-97% of proliferating CD4+ or CD8+ clones. Siplizumab significantly lowered the cumulative frequency of alloreactive sequences that could be traced to unstimulated CD4+ memory T cells.

Receptor libraries were prepared by the immunoSEQ multiplex PCR assay. Each sample had some 10^5 TCR templates assayed by the deep sequencing platform. Genomic DNA extracted from sorted T cells was used for TCRbeta CDR3 sequencing. The paper's data handling went like this. The R programming language was used for the clonal analysis of the TCRbeta CDR3 data. Unstimulated samples were compared with post-reaction CFSE-low samples to define alloreactive CD4+ and CD8+ clones. Regulatory or non-regulatory origin of alloreactive CD4+ clones was assigned by matching sequences to the sorted unstimulated Treg and non-Treg repertoires. TCRdb carries this immuneACCESS record with in-frame sequences only. Its versions omit some clonotypes, under half of them owing to an unresolved V gene in the studies checked, with the rest unexplained. The DNA gave D and trimming, while V, J and clone size come from that table. This sample gives approximately 100,000 clones in total; 92% of them show up just once. About 12% of the sample lies in the top ten.

Sorted unstimulated T cells and proliferating T cells recovered from mixed lymphocyte reactions underwent TCRbeta CDR3 sequencing. Fresh whole blood from some ten HLA-typed healthy donors was used as the source from which PBMCs were isolated. To map where alloreactive clones came from, unstimulated CD4+ non-regulatory T cells were FACS-sorted. As regards this clone: It has no known antigen specificity. Per-nucleotide qualities are absent, and no much larger clonotype sits a single base away.

The CDR3 has 17 amino acids, counting the end cysteine and phenylalanine. The CDR3 DNA has 51 bases and is translated from base 1. Via the germline V gene, CDR1 is LGHNA and CDR2 YNFKEQ. V and J are truncated by 0 bases and 0 bases respectively, leaving an intervening sequence of 15 bases. This sequence uses TRBV4-2 and TRBJ2-7; TRBD2 is a weak D gene call, 5 bases matching. Input material: non-Treg CD4+ T cells sorted from blood. Read against the paper, the sample's cell subset or site label means: FACS-sorted unstimulated CD4+ non-regulatory T cells. This clonotype originated in a human donor in good health. The encoded CDR3 is CASSQDPLQRSSYEQYF. In nucleotide form, the sequence is TGTGCCAGCAGCCAAGACCCCCTACAGCGGAGCTCCTACGAGCAGTACTTC.